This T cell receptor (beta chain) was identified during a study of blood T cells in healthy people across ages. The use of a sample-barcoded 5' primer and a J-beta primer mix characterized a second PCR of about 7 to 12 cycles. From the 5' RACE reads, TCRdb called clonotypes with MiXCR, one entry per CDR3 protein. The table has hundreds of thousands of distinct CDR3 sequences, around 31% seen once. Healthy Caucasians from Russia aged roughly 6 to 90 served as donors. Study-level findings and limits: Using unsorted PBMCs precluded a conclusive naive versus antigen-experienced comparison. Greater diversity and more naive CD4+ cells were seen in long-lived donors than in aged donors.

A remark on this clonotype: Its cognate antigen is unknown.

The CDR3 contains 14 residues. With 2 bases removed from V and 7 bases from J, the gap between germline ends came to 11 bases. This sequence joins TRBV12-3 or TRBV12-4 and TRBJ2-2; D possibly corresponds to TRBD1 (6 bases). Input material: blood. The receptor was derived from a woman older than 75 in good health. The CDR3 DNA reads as TGTGCCAGCAGTTTAACAGGGTCCGGCGGGGAGCTGTTTTTT. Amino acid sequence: CASSLTGSGGELFF.